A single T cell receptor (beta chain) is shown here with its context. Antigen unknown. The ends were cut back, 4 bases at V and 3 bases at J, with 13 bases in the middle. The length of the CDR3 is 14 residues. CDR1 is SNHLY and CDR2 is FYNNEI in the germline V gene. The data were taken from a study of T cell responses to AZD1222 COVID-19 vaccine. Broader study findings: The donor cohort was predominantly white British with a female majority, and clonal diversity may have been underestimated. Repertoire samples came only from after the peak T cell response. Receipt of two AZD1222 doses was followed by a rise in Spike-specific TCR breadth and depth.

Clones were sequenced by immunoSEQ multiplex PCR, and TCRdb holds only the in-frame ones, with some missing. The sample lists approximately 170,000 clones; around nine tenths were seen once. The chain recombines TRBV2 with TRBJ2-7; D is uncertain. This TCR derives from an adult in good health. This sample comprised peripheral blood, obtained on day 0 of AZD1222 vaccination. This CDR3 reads CASSVSRGSYEQYF. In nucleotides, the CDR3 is TGTGCCAGCAGTGTATCACGTGGTAGCTACGAGCAGTACTTC.